This T cell receptor beta chain derives from a study of T-cell reconstitution after alpha-beta-depleted transplantation in children. The germline V gene encodes CDR1 SGHRS and CDR2 YFSETQ. Trimming pared 0 bases from V and 6 bases from J, leaving 18 bases between. The CDR3 runs 16 residues. Only a few counts were recorded for this clonotype. The antigen is undetermined. General observations from the study: Hyperexpanded clones declined; after one year, newly produced T cells mostly supplied diversity. Several hundred expanded graft clones reportedly supplied alpha-beta T cells about two months after transplant.

Unique molecular identifiers featured in how the TCRbeta library was prepared. TCRdb reprocessed the PCR reads with MiXCR, giving one entry per CDR3 protein. The sample includes about 210,000 distinct CDR3 sequences, approximately 17% of them seen just once. The source was PBMCs, mostly from graft donor cells, collected 360 days after TCRalphabeta/CD19-depleted stem cell transplant. The J gene is TRBJ1-1, the V gene TRBV5-1; D may be TRBD1 (6 bases). The source is a male patient between 2 and 10 years old who had a stem cell transplant for acute lymphoblastic leukemia, so the T cells may come from the graft donor. The CDR3 DNA is TGCGCCAGCAGCTTGGGTGGACAGAGCCCCGTCGCTGAAGCTTTCTTT. It specifies CASSLGGQSPVAEAFF.